This is a list of T cell receptor beta chains from one sample in a study of monozygotic twins with inflammatory bowel disease. TCRdb re-called the 5' RACE reads; one entry per CDR3 protein, DNA not given. Its clone listing holds roughly 150,000 distinct CDR3 sequences. Sequencing was done on a sample of blood. These receptors were obtained from a human donor with ulcerative colitis or Crohn's disease, or a healthy co-twin of an affected twin (not recorded which). Both conserved end residues are part of each CDR3.

TRBV7-2,TRBJ2-2,CASSLRLAGLRAGELFF
TRBV7-2,TRBJ2-2,CASILLPGGTGELFF
TRBV9,TRBJ1-2,CASSVSVRSYGYTF
TRBV4-1,TRBJ2-7,CASSQDLVAGAYEQYF
TRBV29-1,TRBJ2-3,CSVGGFTDTQYF
TRBV7-2,TRBJ2-1,CASSAALAQPSNEQFF
TRBV18,TRBJ1-6,CASSPRGQGSWGSDSPLHF
TRBV5-6,TRBJ2-7,CASSPGQTYEQYF
TRBV4-2,TRBJ2-7,CASSQALAGGYEQYF
TRBV18,TRBJ1-1,CASSPGQGALNTEAFF
TRBV20-1,TRBJ2-3,CSAGVTGASTDTQYF
TRBV12-3/TRBV12-4,TRBJ2-1,CASSWTSGSNEQFF
TRBV3-1,TRBJ2-7,CASSQDRAGLVAGLVEQYF
TRBV3-1,TRBJ1-1,CASSIQGSEAFF
TRBV27,TRBJ2-5,CASSPNSGTQYF
TRBV7-6,TRBJ2-2,CASSLGALAANTGELFF
TRBV27,TRBJ1-1,CASSVSPRQAPNTEAFF
TRBV28,TRBJ2-7,CASSLRQGSYEQYF
TRBV5-4,TRBJ1-1,CASSPGETTEAFF
TRBV20-1,TRBJ2-7,CSAIDLAGGSPYEQYF
TRBV11-2,TRBJ1-2,CASSPSRQTQSYGYTF
TRBV7-2,TRBJ2-1,CASSLGPNNEQFF
TRBV18,TRBJ2-7,CASSPSSSGRLIVYF
TRBV27,TRBJ1-1,CASRSYKNTEAFF
TRBV5-4,TRBJ2-5,CASSLGTGGETQYF
TRBV7-2,TRBJ1-3,CASSSFGGSGNTIYF
TRBV6-2/TRBV6-3,TRBJ2-7,CASSTGLAVSYEQYF
TRBV6-2/TRBV6-3,TRBJ2-3,CASSLGLISDTQYF
TRBV20-1,TRBJ2-7,CSARVGHEQYF
TRBV29-1,TRBJ2-6,CSVGRLGSGANVLTF
TRBV7-9,TRBJ1-1,CASTFGQNTEAFF
TRBV4-1,TRBJ1-5,CASSHQTGAGNQPQHF
TRBV6-2/TRBV6-3,TRBJ2-1,CASRPAGRQYNEQFF
TRBV5-1,TRBJ2-7,CASSLAEAGATYEQYF
TRBV27,TRBJ2-1,CASSFTARLYNEQFF
TRBV27,TRBJ2-1,CPSRGLAENYNEQFF
TRBV7-9,TRBJ2-6,CASSPRIGSEANVLTF
TRBV28,TRBJ1-2,CASIRRGYPGYTF
TRBV7-2,TRBJ2-7,CASSPIFGNYEQYF
TRBV5-5,TRBJ2-3,CASSLQALDTQYF
TRBV9,TRBJ2-1,CASSFGLAGGTHEQFF
TRBV5-1,TRBJ2-4,CASSPDYKNIQYF
TRBV7-2,TRBJ2-7,CASSPVTTKLYEQYF
TRBV6-4,TRBJ2-1,CASSDSLWRGQFF
TRBV20-1,TRBJ2-5,CSARQGLETQYF
TRBV6-1,TRBJ1-5,CASRGINQPQHF
TRBV27,TRBJ1-5,CASSSRQGIGNQPQHF
TRBV29-1,TRBJ2-1,CSVNSRGARNEQFF
TRBV20-1,TRBJ1-6,CSAKDSYNSPLHF
TRBV11-2,TRBJ2-1,CASNAGRVRYNEQFF
TRBV6-2/TRBV6-3,TRBJ2-2,CASSYLNTGELFF
TRBV13,TRBJ1-1,CASSARQGPNTEAFF